This T cell receptor beta chain appears in the sequencing data of a study of cytomegalovirus exposure and HLA in healthy donors (dated by TCRdb to the late 2010s). Broadly, across the study: In an earlier analysis of under 750 of the donors, about 270 Gb of sequence data and 117 million unique TCR beta sequences from 150 million to 200 million T cells were reported. An early release covering 500 to 750 HLA-typed donors comprised 250 to 350 gigabases of sequencing data and tens of millions of unique TCR sequences. Of the 398 genotyped donors, about 80% fell in the genetic ancestry cluster associated with self-reported Caucasian donors. The study aimed to test whether signatures of past pathogen exposure could be identified by cataloging public T cell receptors. The study profiled the T cell repertoires of hundreds of subjects by immunosequencing and related them to cytomegalovirus serostatus. A separate validation cohort of 100 to 150 different subjects was used in addition to the roughly 620-subject first cohort. To predict cytomegalovirus infection status, the study brought together high-throughput TCR immunosequencing, statistical association of individual TCRs with disease status, and machine learning. A later analysis re-analyzed previously published TCR beta repertoires from 550 to 700 donors and added high-resolution HLA genotyping to study TCR occurrence patterns. Rather than drawing on any new phenotypic data, the later analysis identified candidate immune exposures from TCR beta sequences and the way those sequences occurred across donors. An earlier analysis of 587 of the donors used high-throughput TCR beta sequencing to judge whether each TCR beta V gene segment behaved as functional or pseudogenic. Donor age, sex, ethnicity and CMV serostatus were collected together with the repertoire data. A later genetic analysis used genome-wide SNP genotypes for about three fifths of the 666 donors, treating that subset as a discovery cohort. Every repertoire in the discovery cohort had been generated on one and the same sequencing platform. HLA typing included class I and class II loci at four-digit resolution. Typing coverage differed by locus: A, B, C, DRB1 and DQB1 were typed in about 620-640 donors, DQA1 in 500 to 550, DPA1 in some 600, and DPB1 in around 440. About 5 DR-DQ haplotypes were handled as single units for association and clustering, since linkage in the cohort was strong. Among around 400 genotyped donors of the cohort, an average of about 220,000 unique TCR beta nucleotide sequences was sequenced per donor, of which about 18% were non-productive. Study-level results and caveats: A later analysis associated 15,000 to 20,000 TCR beta sequences with specific HLA alleles at a false discovery rate of 0.05. In a later analysis, HLA-associated TCR beta chains were found to be more clonally expanded and to have lower generation probabilities than equally common non-associated chains. Compared with the 666-donor mean, donors in an Asian-associated ancestry cluster had fewer N-insertions in productive TCRs, according to a later genetic analysis. In an earlier analysis of 500 to 650 of the donors, most TCR beta V segments appeared in productive rearrangements about 87% or about 30% of the time, broadly matching IMGT annotations. A cluster of highly shared sequence variants was judged likely to represent a technical artifact of the sequencing pipeline. A total of 150 to 200 TCR beta chains were listed by the study as associated with cytomegalovirus. According to a later analysis, TCR association rates differed among HLA loci, with DRB1 alleles showing the most associated TCRs and HLA-C alleles showing the fewest. The earlier analysis of 450 to 700 of the donors excluded some 15 rarely observed V segments, including chromosome 9 orphons, because counts were too low. Some IMGT-functional V segments, including TRBV6-2 and TRBV6-3, could not be told apart with the 87-base-pair reads, so those segments were excluded. CMV serostatus was the only immune exposure information available for the cohort. Several of the top co-occurrence clusters appeared to be linked to parvovirus B19, influenza, CMV and Epstein-Barr virus, according to a later analysis. Because HLA typing was unavailable for some donors at each locus, only the typed subset was used in association tests. A further reported finding was that TCR beta sequences accurately predicted the HLA-A and HLA-B alleles for most subjects in the first cohort. Most TCR sequences were seen in very few donors, while some public TCRs were found in many individuals. Three of the identified cytomegalovirus-associated TCR beta chains were confirmed in vitro to be specific for cytomegalovirus antigens. Roughly uniform sequencing depth across donors was assumed in presence/absence analyses, although this assumption may not hold. In a later analysis, most CMV-associated TCR beta chains were found to appear HLA-restricted, with HLA associations seemingly driven largely by CMV exposure. The classifier was reported to diagnose cytomegalovirus status with high specificity and sensitivity in both the original and validation cohorts. Only TCR beta chains were sequenced in this cohort, and the absence of alpha or paired-chain data limited detectable features. The authors suggested that the approach could potentially be extended to other disease states and immunological phenotypes. An association between a missense DCLRE1C variant and V-gene and J-gene trimming of TCR beta chains was found in a later genetic analysis and replicated in an independent cohort. When HLA alleles, especially DR and DQ, strongly co-occurred, attributing TCR associations to individual alleles was difficult. Correlated functional status among segregating V segments might reflect linkage disequilibrium, but an unknown experimental factor could not be ruled out.

As to this clone: Its antigen is not yet known. Base qualities are missing; no much larger clone stands one base away.

The cohort comprised some 680 healthy bone marrow donors. Cohort members were all nominally healthy when sampled, although unrecorded immune exposures were likely present. The donor was CMV seronegative and was included in the group of under 450 seronegative cohort members. A peripheral blood sample was provided by each donor, and peripheral blood mononuclear cells were used for TCR beta sequencing. Genomic DNA extraction from the blood cell samples was performed with the Qiagen DNeasy Blood Extraction Kit. The method was the immunoSEQ multiplex PCR assay. For the multiplex PCR, a mixture combining 60 forward primers for TCR Vbeta segments and 13 reverse primers for TCR Jbeta segments was used. Amplification of the CDR3 region of rearranged TCR beta genes was performed with a multiplex PCR assay on genomic DNA. Amplified TCR beta libraries were sequenced as 87-base-pair reads on the Illumina HiSeq System. Turning to the authors' computational methods: A later analysis tallied 80 million to 95 million unique TCR beta chains across the 666 repertoires, and approximately 12 million of those chains were shared by two or more donors. A nearest-neighbor algorithm error-corrected the raw reads and collapsed the reads into unique sequences, merging closely related sequences to remove PCR and sequencing errors. To assign V, D and J gene segments, CDR3 sequences were aligned to IMGT reference sequences. For a sequence to be retained, a match of at least six nucleotides to both a V gene segment and a J gene segment was required. A rearrangement counted as productive if the CDR3 had no stop codons and remained in frame with V and J, and every other rearrangement counted as non-productive. CDR3 was defined by IMGT convention, running from the second conserved V-encoded cysteine to the conserved J-encoded phenylalanine. The earlier analysis of a few hundred of the donors excluded sequences that lacked an unambiguous match to a single V gene segment. An earlier analysis of roughly 590 of the donors called V segments functional above 56.7% productive rearrangements and segregating when the between-donor standard deviation exceeded 5%. A statistical classification framework was developed to diagnose cytomegalovirus status using the catalog of TCR beta chain sequences. In a later analysis, TCR nucleotide sequences were compared against IMGT/GENE-DB human TR gene sequences so that V and J genes could be assigned. In a later analysis, CDR3 sequences and most-parsimonious VDJ recombination scenarios were assigned using the TCRdist pipeline. In a later analysis, every TCR beta chain was defined by the combination of its CDR3 amino acid sequence and its V-gene family, and reads without a unique V-gene family were dropped. As a way to deal with suspected cross-contamination and a sequencing artifact, a later analysis dropped 450 to 700 nucleotide sequences that were highly shared and had low generation probability. For each public chain, a later analysis derived a clonal expansion index from normalized ranks of inferred template counts within each repertoire. A later analysis computed generation probabilities with a VDJ recombination model fitted to out-of-frame rearrangements, and checked the results against IGoR. A later analysis scored TCR-TCR, TCR-HLA and TCR-CMV co-occurrence with hypergeometric tests, applying a repertoire-size bias correction to TCR pairs. To estimate false discovery rates, a later analysis permuted the HLA or CMV assignments 20 times. A later analysis grouped co-occurring TCRs with DBSCAN, adding TCRdist sequence similarity when clustering within HLA-allele-positive subsets. Repertoires with fewer than 30,000 or more than 120,000 public chains, plus five repertoires with anomalous nucleotide sharing, were excluded from co-occurrence clustering. Here the immuneACCESS table is served through TCRdb, limited to in-frame sequences with V and J called. Missing clones are a known gap in these copies; in checked studies unresolved V genes cover under half, and the rest lacks a known reason. V and J calls and clone size are as listed in that table; D and trimming were resolved from the DNA. Recorded for this sample are around 210,000 clones; about three quarters of them occurred a single time. The ten top clones hold around 0.45% of the sample.

V lost 7 bases and J lost 2 bases, and the count of bases not matched to a germline gene is 3. The CDR3 measures 13 amino acids from cysteine to phenylalanine. Of all the DNA, just the CDR3 is kept, 39 bases in frame from base 1. Based on the germline V gene, the CDR1 and CDR2 sequences are SGHRS and YFSETQ. The sequenced sample consisted of PBMCs. This TCR was sampled from a boy between 10 and 17 years old in good health and CMV-seronegative. This sequence uses TRBV5-1 and TRBJ1-2; TRBD1 fits 9 bases in the junction. The nucleotide sequence is given as TGCGCCAGCGGACAGGGGCCCAACTATGGCTACACCTTC. Its translation is CASGQGPNYGYTF.